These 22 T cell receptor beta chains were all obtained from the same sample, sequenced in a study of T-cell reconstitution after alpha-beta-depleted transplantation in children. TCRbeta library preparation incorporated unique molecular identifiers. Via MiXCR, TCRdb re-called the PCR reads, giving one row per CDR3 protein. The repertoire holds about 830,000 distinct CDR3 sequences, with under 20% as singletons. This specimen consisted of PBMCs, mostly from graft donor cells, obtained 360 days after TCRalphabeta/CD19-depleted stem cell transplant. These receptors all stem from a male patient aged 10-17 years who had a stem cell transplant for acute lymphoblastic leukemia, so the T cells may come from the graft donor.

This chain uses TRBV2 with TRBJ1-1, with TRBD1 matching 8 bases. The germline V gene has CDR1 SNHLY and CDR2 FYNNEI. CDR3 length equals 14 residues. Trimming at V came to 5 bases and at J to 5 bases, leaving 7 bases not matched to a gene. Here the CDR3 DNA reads TGTGCCAGCAGTAGAGAACAGGGGGGGACTGAAGCTTTCTTT. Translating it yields CASSREQGGTEAFF.

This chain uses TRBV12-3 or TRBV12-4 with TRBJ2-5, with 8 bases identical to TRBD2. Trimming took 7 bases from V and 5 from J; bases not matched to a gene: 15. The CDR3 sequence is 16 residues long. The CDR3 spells CASNHIRTSSPETQYF. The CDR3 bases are TGTGCCAGCAACCATATCAGGACTAGCAGCCCGGAGACCCAGTACTTC.

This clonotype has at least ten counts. DNA for the CDR3: TGTGCCAGCAGTGGGTCGGACCCCCGTAATGAGCAGTACTTC. Its protein is CASSGSDPRNEQYF. The chain links TRBV2 to TRBJ2-7; no clear D gene. Deletions cut 4 bases from V and 7 bases from J, with 17 bases between. The CDR3 sequence is 14 residues long. The germline V gene encodes CDR1 SNHLY and CDR2 FYNNEI.

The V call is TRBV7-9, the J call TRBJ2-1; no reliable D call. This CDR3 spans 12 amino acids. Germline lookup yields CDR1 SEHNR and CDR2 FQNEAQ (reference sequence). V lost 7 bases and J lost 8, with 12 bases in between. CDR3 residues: CASTTQFHEQFF. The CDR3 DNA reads TGTGCCAGCACCACACAGTTCCATGAGCAGTTCTTC.

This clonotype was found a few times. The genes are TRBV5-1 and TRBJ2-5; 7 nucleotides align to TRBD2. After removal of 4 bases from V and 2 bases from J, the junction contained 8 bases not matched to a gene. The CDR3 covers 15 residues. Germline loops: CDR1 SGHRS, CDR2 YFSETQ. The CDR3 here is CASSRRGEIQETQYF. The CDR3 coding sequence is TGCGCCAGCAGCCGCCGGGGGGAGATTCAAGAGACCCAGTACTTC.

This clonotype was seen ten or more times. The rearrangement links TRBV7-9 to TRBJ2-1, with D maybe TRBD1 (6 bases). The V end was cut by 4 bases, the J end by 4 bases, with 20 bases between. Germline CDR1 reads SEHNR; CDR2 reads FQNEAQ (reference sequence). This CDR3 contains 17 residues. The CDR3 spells CASSSTPGEVGYNEQFF. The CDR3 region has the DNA TGTGCCAGCAGCTCGACCCCAGGGGAAGTGGGGTACAATGAGCAGTTCTTC. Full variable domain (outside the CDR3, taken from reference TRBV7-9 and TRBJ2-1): DTGVSQNPRHKITKRGQNVTFRCDPISEHNRLYWYRQTLGQGPEFLTYFQNEAQLEKSRLLSDRFSAERPKGSFSTLEIQRTEQGDSAMYLCASSSTPGEVGYNEQFFGPGTRLTVL.

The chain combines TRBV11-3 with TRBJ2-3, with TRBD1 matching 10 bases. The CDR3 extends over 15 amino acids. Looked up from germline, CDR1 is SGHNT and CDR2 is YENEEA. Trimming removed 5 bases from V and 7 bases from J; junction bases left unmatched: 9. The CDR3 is CASSLSMDRGNTQYF. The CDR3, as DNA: TGTGCCAGCAGCCTATCCATGGACAGGGGGAATACGCAGTATTTT.

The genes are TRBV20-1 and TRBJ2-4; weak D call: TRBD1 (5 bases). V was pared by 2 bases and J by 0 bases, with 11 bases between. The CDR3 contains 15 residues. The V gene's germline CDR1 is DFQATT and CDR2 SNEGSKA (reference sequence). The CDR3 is CSARTGILAKNIQYF. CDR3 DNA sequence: TGCAGTGCTAGAACAGGTATCCTAGCCAAAAACATTCAGTACTTC.

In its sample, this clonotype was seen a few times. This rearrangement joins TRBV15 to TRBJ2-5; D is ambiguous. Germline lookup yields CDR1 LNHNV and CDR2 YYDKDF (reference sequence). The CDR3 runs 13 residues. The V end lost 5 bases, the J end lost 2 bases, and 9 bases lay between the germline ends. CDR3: CATSGKFQETQYF. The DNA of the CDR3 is TGTGCCACCAGCGGAAAATTTCAAGAGACCCAGTACTTC.

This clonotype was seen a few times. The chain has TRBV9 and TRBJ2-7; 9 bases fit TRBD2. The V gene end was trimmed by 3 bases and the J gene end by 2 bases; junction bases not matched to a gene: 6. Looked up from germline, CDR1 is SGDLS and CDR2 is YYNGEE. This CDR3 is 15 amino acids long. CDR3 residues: CASSGMTSGPYEQYF. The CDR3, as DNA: TGTGCCAGCAGCGGGATGACTAGCGGTCCCTACGAGCAGTACTTC.

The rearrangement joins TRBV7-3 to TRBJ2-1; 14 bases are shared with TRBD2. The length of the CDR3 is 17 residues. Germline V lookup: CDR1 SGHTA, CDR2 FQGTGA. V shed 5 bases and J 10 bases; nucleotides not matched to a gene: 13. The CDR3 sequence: CASSPEGLAGVRGEQFF. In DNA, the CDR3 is TGTGCCAGCAGCCCTGAGGGACTAGCGGGAGTAAGAGGCGAGCAGTTCTTC.

The CDR3 region is CASSQVPGLAGELFF. The CDR3 DNA reads TGTGCCAGCAGCCAAGTGCCAGGCTTGGCCGGGGAGCTGTTTTTT. The chain joins TRBV14 to TRBJ2-2; D remains unclear. V was pared by 1 base and J by 6 bases, with 12 bases between. The CDR3 covers 15 residues. The germline V gene has CDR1 SGHDN and CDR2 FVKESK.

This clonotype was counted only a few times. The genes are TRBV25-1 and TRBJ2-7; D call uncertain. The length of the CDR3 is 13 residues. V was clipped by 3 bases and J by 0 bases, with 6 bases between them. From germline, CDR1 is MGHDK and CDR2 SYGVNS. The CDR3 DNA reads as TGTGCCAGCAGTGACCCCTTCTCCTACGAGCAGTACTTC. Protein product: CASSDPFSYEQYF.

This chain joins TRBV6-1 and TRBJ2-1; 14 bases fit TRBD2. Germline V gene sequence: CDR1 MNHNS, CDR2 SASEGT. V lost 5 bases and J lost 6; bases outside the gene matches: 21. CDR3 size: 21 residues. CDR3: CASSKFRGRGTSGSRSNEQFF. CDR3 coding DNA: TGTGCCAGCAGTAAGTTTCGGGGGAGGGGGACTAGCGGGAGTCGATCCAATGAGCAGTTCTTC.

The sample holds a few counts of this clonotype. The CDR3 here is CAIRASSYEQYF. In nucleotides, the CDR3 is TGTGCCATCCGAGCCTCCTCCTACGAGCAGTACTTC. The V call is TRBV11-2, the J call TRBJ2-7; D is unclear. CDR3 length: 12 amino acids. V was cut by 10 bases and J by 0 bases, with 10 bases left in between. CDR1 is SGHAT, CDR2 FQNNGV, per germline.

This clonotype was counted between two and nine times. The CDR3 DNA follows: TGTGCCAGCAGCGGGCCAACGGGACGAACCACCGCAGATACGCAGTATTTT. Its translation is CASSGPTGRTTADTQYF. The chain joins TRBV9 to TRBJ2-3, with D perhaps being TRBD1 or TRBD2 (5 bases each). The ends were cut back, 3 bases at V and 4 bases at J, with 21 bases in the middle. The length of the CDR3 is 17 residues. The germline CDR1 and CDR2 sequences are SGDLS and YYNGEE.

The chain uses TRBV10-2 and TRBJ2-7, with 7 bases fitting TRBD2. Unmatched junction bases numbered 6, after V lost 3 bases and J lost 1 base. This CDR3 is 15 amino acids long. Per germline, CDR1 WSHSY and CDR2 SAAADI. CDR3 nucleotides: TGCGCCAGCAGTGATCCTAGCGGAAGATCCTACGAGCAGTACTTC. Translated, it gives CASSDPSGRSYEQYF.

CDR3 nucleotide sequence: TGCAGCGTTGTTAAGGGGGGGTCCTACAATGAGCAGTTCTTC. Its translation is CSVVKGGSYNEQFF. This sequence joins TRBV29-1 and TRBJ2-1; D is possibly TRBD2 (7 bases). Germline assignment: CDR1 SQVTM and CDR2 ANQGSEA. The length of the CDR3 is 14 residues. Trimming left V 4 bases short and J 1 base short, with 11 bases between.

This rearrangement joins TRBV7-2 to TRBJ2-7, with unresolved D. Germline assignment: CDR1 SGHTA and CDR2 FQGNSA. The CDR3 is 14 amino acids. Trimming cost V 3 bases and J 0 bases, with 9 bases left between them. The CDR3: CASSFGVYSYEQYF. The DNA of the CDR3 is TGTGCCAGCAGCTTTGGCGTCTACTCCTACGAGCAGTACTTC.

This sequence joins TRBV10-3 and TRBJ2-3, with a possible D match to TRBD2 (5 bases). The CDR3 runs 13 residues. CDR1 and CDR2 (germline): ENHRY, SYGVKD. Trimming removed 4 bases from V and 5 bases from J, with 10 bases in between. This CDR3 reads CAISGRGLDTQYF. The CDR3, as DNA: TGTGCCATCAGTGGACGAGGGTTAGATACGCAGTATTTT.

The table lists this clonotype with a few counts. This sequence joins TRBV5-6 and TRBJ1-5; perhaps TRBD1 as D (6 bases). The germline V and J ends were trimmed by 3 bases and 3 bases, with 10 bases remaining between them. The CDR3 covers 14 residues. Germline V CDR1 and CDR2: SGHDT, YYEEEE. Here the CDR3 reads CASSSGQTNQPQHF. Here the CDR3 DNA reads TGTGCCAGCAGCTCCGGACAGACCAATCAGCCCCAGCATTTT.

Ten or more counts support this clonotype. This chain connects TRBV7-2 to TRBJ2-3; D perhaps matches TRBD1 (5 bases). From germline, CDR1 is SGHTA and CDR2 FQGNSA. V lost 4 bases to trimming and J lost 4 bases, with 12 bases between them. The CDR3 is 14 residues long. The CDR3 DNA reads TGTGCCAGCAGCTACGAAAGGGGCCCAGATACGCAGTATTTT. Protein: CASSYERGPDTQYF. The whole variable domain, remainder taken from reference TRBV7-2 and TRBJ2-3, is GAGVSQSPSNKVTEKGKDVELRCDPISGHTALYWYRQSLGQGLEFLIYFQGNSAPDKSGLPSDRFSAERTGGSVSTLTIQRTQQEDSAVYLCASSYERGPDTQYFGPGTRLTVL.